This T cell receptor beta chain was retrieved from a study of shared clonotypes between healthy human individuals (TCRdb year 2020). The study in broad terms: The cohort comprised a couple of women and a few men aged 18 to 49 years. For each donor, three plates each were used for CD4 naive and CD4 memory, two plates were used for CD8 naive, and one plate was used for CD8 memory. To estimate repertoire size and how much clonotypes are shared between individuals, the study performed deep sequencing of blood TCR repertoires from about five healthy adults. Different laboratories and diverse techniques were used to prepare libraries and sequence TCR repertoires, to increase sequencing depth and limit assay-specific biases. Per donor, leukapheresis produced somewhere between about 0.8 and 9 billion PBMCs.

Healthy HIV-negative adults with no recently reported acute infections or vaccinations were included as donors. Only Caucasian adults living in Nashville, Tennessee, USA were represented among the donors. Magnetic negative selection was used to enrich CD4+ T cells, after which naive cells were positively selected on CD45RA and the negative fraction became the memory subset. Blood was collected by leukapheresis, and PBMCs were isolated by Ficoll-Histopaque density gradient centrifugation and then cryopreserved in liquid nitrogen vapor phase. Analytical flow cytometry was used to check the purity and quantity of every magnetically sorted T cell population. Each sorted fraction had its genomic DNA isolated and then quantified by UV absorbance on a Nanodrop 2000c. Using the deep immunoSEQ assay, multiplex PCR amplified TCR CDR3 regions from genomic DNA. Extracted genomic DNA from each cell subset was spread evenly across all wells of several immunoSEQ 96-well plates, with each plate serving as a replicate. For sorted subsets, approximately 210 ng of genomic DNA, equivalent to around 29,000 T cell genomes, went into each replicate PCR. Purified libraries were measured with a Qubit 3.0 fluorometer, size-checked on a Bioanalyzer 2100, and measured again with the KAPA Library Quantification kit. A separate single-read 150-cycle Illumina NextSeq 550 flow cell was used to sequence each immunoSEQ 96-well plate. Per the original workflow: Because only junctional sequences without quality scores were contained in the immunoSEQ output, filtering matching that applied to full-length reads could not be performed. To assign V/J genes and CDR3, sequences were annotated using PyIR, a Python wrapper for IgBLAST v1.9, with IMGT germline references. Any read was removed if the V/J assignment was weak (E-value above 1e-6), the CDR3 was missing, or the read contained stop codons, out-of-frame junctions, or ambiguous translated residues. V3J clonotypes were defined as sequences sharing an identical inferred V gene, J gene, and CDR3 amino acid sequence. To compute the percentage overlap between repertoires, the number of shared unique clonotypes was divided by the size of the smaller repertoire. Repertoire richness was assessed with RTK rarefaction, the Chao1 estimator, and Recon v2.1 estimates of unobserved clonotypes. For all TCRbeta clonotypes obtained by the gDNA method from a few donors, generation probabilities were computed with OLGA. Sourced from immuneACCESS, this table was stored by TCRdb with only in-frame sequences that have V and J called. A share of the clones is absent; for the studies checked, an unresolved V gene accounts for under half, and the remainder has no known explanation. V and J calls and clone size follow that table, whereas D and trimming were derived from the DNA. The sample includes over a million clones, with approximately 98% observed a single time. The ten biggest clones cover about 0.45% of the sample.

From cysteine to phenylalanine, the CDR3 is 15 amino acids long. The read is trimmed to its CDR3 DNA, 45 bases read in frame from base 1. For CDR1 and CDR2, the germline V gene lists SGDLS and YYNGEE. The V end gives up 2 bases and the J end 5 bases, leaving 7 bases in the junction not matched to a gene. For this clone: No antigen is known for it. The record has no base qualities; no much larger clone is one base away.

Overall results and qualifications from the work: About 5% of naive CD4, 3.5% of naive CD8, 2.3% of memory CD4, and over 0.35% of memory CD8 clonotypes were shared across several donors. Naive subsets generally had larger estimated clonotype richness than memory subsets. Higher generation probabilities were observed for clonotypes shared by all four sorted-subset donors than for non-shared clonotypes. Sampling was restricted to blood, and TCR repertoires in tissue are likely to differ from TCR repertoires in blood. Because the study included only a small number of donors, the genetic and exposure-history diversity represented was limited. Based on pairwise subsampling, the degree of clonotype sharing among donors was expected to be affected by sequencing depth. Incomplete sequencing was indicated by rarefaction of sorted-subset datasets, despite the large sequencing depth.

The chain couples TRBV9 to TRBJ2-7; 10 central nucleotides agree with TRBD2. The sequencing input was naive CD4+ T cells sorted from blood. The cell subset or site label for this specimen denotes: CD45RA+ positively selected. The clonotype originates from a man in his thirties or forties in good health. The CDR3 reads as follows: CASSVLAGDVDEQYF. The bases read TGTGCCAGCAGCGTGCTAGCGGGAGATGTCGACGAGCAGTACTTC. With all but the CDR3 taken from the reference TRBV9 and TRBJ2-7 genes, the full variable domain is: DSGVTQTPKHLITATGQRVTLRCSPRSGDLSVYWYQQSLDQGLQFLIQYYNGEERAKGNILERFSAQQFPDLHSELNLSSLELGDSALYFCASSVLAGDVDEQYFGPGTRLTVT.